This is a list of T cell receptor beta chains from one sample in a study of cytomegalovirus exposure and HLA in healthy donors. The repertoire was sequenced with immunoSEQ multiplex PCR; TCRdb's copy has only in-frame clones and lacks some. The table lists 150,000 to 200,000 clones, roughly 79% of them singletons. The sequencing sample was made of PBMCs. These receptors originate from a woman in her forties in good health and CMV-seronegative. Each CDR3 is given with its conserved first and last residue. A D gene is named only where the DNA matches it firmly. Expanded clones get a size class; other rows say once, few or many, or leave the size out.

>TRBD1|TRBJ1-3|TRBV13|.
TGTGCCAGCAGCTCACAGGGGTCCGGAAACACCATATATTTT
CASSSQGSGNTIYF
>TRBD1|TRBJ1-2|TRBV29-1|.
TGCAGCGCCGGGACAGGGTACGGCTACACCTTC
CSAGTGYGYTF
>TRBD2|TRBJ2-3|TRBV7-3|few
TGTGCCAGCAAGAACCCGGGACTAGACGCCGATACGCAGTATTTT
CASKNPGLDADTQYF
>.|TRBJ2-1|TRBV28|.
TGTGCCAGCATATCGCTAGGAAGTGAGCAGTTCTTC
CASISLGSEQFF
>.|TRBJ2-1|TRBV21-1|.
TGTGCCAGCAGCAAAGGGTCTAGTTTCGCCCGGCAGTTCTTC
CASSKGSSFARQFF
>TRBD1|TRBJ2-1|TRBV5-1|.
TGCGCCAGCAGGGCAGCTGGGACAGGGGTCAATGAGCAGTTCTTC
CASRAAGTGVNEQFF
>TRBD1|TRBJ1-5|TRBV7-7|.
TGTGCTAGCAGCTTATCGCACCTGGGACAGGGGGGCAATCAGCCCCAGCATTTT
CASSLSHLGQGGNQPQHF
>TRBD1|TRBJ1-2|TRBV5-1|few
TGCGCCAGCAGCCGACAGGGAGGCGATGGCTACACCTTC
CASSRQGGDGYTF
>.|TRBJ1-1|TRBV18|once
TGTGCCAGCTCACCGGGGCAGGGATACACTGAAGCTTTCTTT
CASSPGQGYTEAFF
>TRBD2|TRBJ2-7|TRBV18|.
TGTGCCAGCTCATCATCGGGACTAGCGGGAGGACTTGGATACGAGCAGTACTTC
CASSSSGLAGGLGYEQYF
>.|TRBJ1-5|TRBV5-1|.
TGCGCCAGCAGCTTGAACTCAGGGAATCAGCCCCAGCATTTT
CASSLNSGNQPQHF
>.|TRBJ1-2|TRBV7-9|.
TGTGCCAGCAGCTTAGGGGCAGATATGGCTTACACCTTC
CASSLGADMAYTF
>TRBD1|TRBJ2-7|TRBV7-9|.
TGTGCCAGCAGCTACTCAGGGGGCTACGAGCAGTACTTC
CASSYSGGYEQYF
>.|TRBJ2-2|TRBV6-6|.
TGTGCCAGCAGTTACTCCCAGGGTACCGGGGAGCTGTTTTTT
CASSYSQGTGELFF
>.|TRBJ2-2|TRBV28|.
TGTGCCAGCAGCCCCCCAGGGGCCCGGGATGGGGAGCTGTTTTTT
CASSPPGARDGELFF
>TRBD1|TRBJ2-3|TRBV6-5|.
TGTGCCAGCAGTTACACTTTACAGGGGGCAAAAGATACGCAGTATTTT
CASSYTLQGAKDTQYF
>.|TRBJ2-7|TRBV6-5|.
TGTGCCAGCAGTTACCTGGACAGTTCCTACGAGCAGTACTTC
CASSYLDSSYEQYF
>TRBD1|TRBJ1-4|TRBV28|.
TGTGCCAGCAGTTTAGGAGACAGGGGTGGGGGTGAAAAACTGTTTTTT
CASSLGDRGGGEKLFF
>.|TRBJ1-4|TRBV9|.
TGTGCCAGCAGCGTCCTTCAGGGGATGGATGAAAAACTGTTTTTT
CASSVLQGMDEKLFF
>TRBD2|TRBJ2-1|TRBV18|.
TGTGCCAGCTCACCACCGACTAGCGGGCTTTACAATGAGCAGTTCTTC
CASSPPTSGLYNEQFF
>.|TRBJ2-3|TRBV2|.
TGTGCCAGCAGCGTAGCGCCCCCGGGAGATACGCAGTATTTT
CASSVAPPGDTQYF
>TRBD1|TRBJ2-5|TRBV30|few
TGTGCCTGGAGTGATTGGGACAGGGGGCAGGGAGAGACCCAGTACTTC
CAWSDWDRGQGETQYF
>TRBD2|TRBJ2-7|TRBV5-4|.
TGTGCCAGCAGCTCGACTAGCGGGACCCGGGGGAATTCCTACGAGCAGTACTTC
CASSSTSGTRGNSYEQYF
>.|TRBJ1-3|TRBV10-2|.
TGCGCCAGCAGTCCGACAGACCTCTCTGGAAACACCATATATTTT
CASSPTDLSGNTIYF
>.|TRBJ2-1|TRBV6-1|.
TGTGCCAGCAGTGAATGGCGGTATAATGAGCAGTTCTTC
CASSEWRYNEQFF
>.|TRBJ2-2|TRBV4-1|.
TGCGCCAGCAGCCAAGAGTGGGGGCGGACCGGGGAGCTGTTTTTT
CASSQEWGRTGELFF
>TRBD1|TRBJ1-5|TRBV6-1|.
TGTGCCGCAGGGGGGCGGAACAATCAGCCCCAGCATTTT
CAAGGRNNQPQHF
>TRBD2|TRBJ2-7|TRBV7-2|.
TGTGCCAGCAGCTTCTCTAGCGGGAGCTCCTACGAGCAGTACTTC
CASSFSSGSSYEQYF
>.|TRBJ2-7|TRBV28|.
TGTGCCAGCAGCCTACAGGGAGGGCCACTCTCCTACGAGCAGTACTTC
CASSLQGGPLSYEQYF
>TRBD2|TRBJ2-7|TRBV6-1|.
TGTGCCAGCAGACTAGCGGGACCCTCCTACGAGCAGTACTTC
CASRLAGPSYEQYF
>TRBD1|TRBJ1-1|TRBV5-1|.
TGCGCCAGCAGCTTGGAAGGCCAGGGGGCAGGGAACACTGAAGCTTTCTTT
CASSLEGQGAGNTEAFF
>TRBD2|TRBJ2-7|TRBV7-6|.
TGTGCCAGCAGCTTCGGGACTAGCGGGAGCTCCTACGAGCAGTACTTC
CASSFGTSGSSYEQYF
>.|TRBJ2-5|TRBV5-1|.
TGCGCCAGCAGCTTGGATATGTTCCAAGAGACCCAGTACTTC
CASSLDMFQETQYF
>TRBD1|TRBJ2-1|TRBV30|.
TGTGCCTCCCTCTCGGGACAGGGGGCAGGGGAGCAGTTCTTC
CASLSGQGAGEQFF
>TRBD1|TRBJ1-2|TRBV7-9|.
TGTGCCAGCAGCCCTCTTGGACAGGGCGTAGATGGCTACACCTTC
CASSPLGQGVDGYTF
>TRBD1|TRBJ2-5|TRBV5-1|.
TGCGCCAGCAGCGAGGGGACAGGGGCTACCCAAGAGACCCAGTACTTC
CASSEGTGATQETQYF
>TRBD2|TRBJ2-1|TRBV9|.
TGTGCCAGCAGCCCGACTAGCGGGAATGAGCAGTTCTTC
CASSPTSGNEQFF
>TRBD1|TRBJ1-1|TRBV9|.
TGTGCCAGCAGCCCCATGGGGGAATGGGGGACAGGGGGGGCTGAAGCTTTCTTT
CASSPMGEWGTGGAEAFF
>.|TRBJ2-2|TRBV28|once
TGTGCCAGCAGTTTTGGCCACAACGGGGAGCTGTTTTTT
CASSFGHNGELFF
>TRBD1|TRBJ1-3|TRBV7-2|.
TGTGCCAGCAGCTTAGCTCAGACAGGGGGATGGTATGGAAACACCATATATTTT
CASSLAQTGGWYGNTIYF
>TRBD2|TRBJ2-1|TRBV2|.
TGTGCCAGCAGTGAATTTAGCGGGAGGGCCAACGATGAGCAGTTCTTC
CASSEFSGRANDEQFF
>TRBD1|TRBJ1-1|TRBV6-5|.
TGTGCCAGCAGCTCACCAGGGGGCGATATGATAGCTTTCTTT
CASSSPGGDMIAFF
>TRBD1|TRBJ1-5|TRBV28|.
TGTGCCAGCAGGACCGACAGGGGGCCTCAGCCCCAGCATTTT
CASRTDRGPQPQHF
>TRBD2|TRBJ2-3|TRBV7-2|.
TGTGCCAGCAGCTTAGGATCGACTAGCCTTAGCACAGATACGCAGTATTTT
CASSLGSTSLSTDTQYF
>.|TRBJ2-7|TRBV6-5|.
TGTGCCAGCGGGAGGGGGTCGCATCCCAACGAGCAGTACTTC
CASGRGSHPNEQYF
>.|TRBJ2-1|TRBV7-9|.
TGTGCCAGCAGCTTTCCCCCAGGGGCGGTCAATGAGCAGTTCTTC
CASSFPPGAVNEQFF
>.|TRBJ2-5|TRBV19|.
TGTGCCAGTAGTATGAGGATGGAAGAGACCCAGTACTTC
CASSMRMEETQYF
>.|TRBJ2-2|TRBV6-5|few
TGTGCCAGCAGTTACTCAGGGGTGGTCGGGGAGCTGTTTTTT
CASSYSGVVGELFF
>.|TRBJ2-5|TRBV11-3|.
TGTGCCAGCAGCTCGACTAGTAGCGGAGAGACCCAGTACTTC
CASSSTSSGETQYF
>TRBD2|TRBJ2-2|TRBV19|.
TGTGCCAGTAAGGCCTGGCGGGAGGGCCGGGGCACCGGGGAGCTGTTTTTT
CASKAWREGRGTGELFF
>TRBD1|TRBJ1-1|TRBV6-5|.
TGTGCCAGCAGCTCAAATTCAGGGGGGAACACTGAAGCTTTCTTT
CASSSNSGGNTEAFF
>TRBD2|TRBJ2-5|TRBV7-2|.
TGTGCCAGCAGCTTACAGACTAGCGGGCAAGAGACCCAGTACTTC
CASSLQTSGQETQYF
>.|TRBJ2-5|TRBV5-1|.
TGCGCCAGCACCCCGAACCCCGAGGTCCTGGAGACCCAGTACTTC
CASTPNPEVLETQYF
>TRBD2|TRBJ2-7|TRBV11-3|.
TGTGCCAGCAGCCTGAGGCTAGCGGCCTACGAGCAGTACTTC
CASSLRLAAYEQYF
>.|TRBJ1-2|TRBV28|once
TGTGCCAGCAGTTCTCCGACAGGCGGTGGCTACACCTTC
CASSSPTGGGYTF
>TRBD2|TRBJ2-3|TRBV29-1|.
TGCAGCGTTGAAGAACCGGGACTAGCGGGAGTTAGCACAGATACGCAGTATTTT
CSVEEPGLAGVSTDTQYF
>.|TRBJ1-4|TRBV5-6|few
TGTGCCAGCAGCGGTGGAGGGATAAGTGAAAAACTGTTTTTT
CASSGGGISEKLFF
>TRBD1|TRBJ2-4|TRBV11-3|.
TGTGCCAGCAGCGTTGGACAGGGAGGCCTAGCCAAAAACATTCAGTACTTC
CASSVGQGGLAKNIQYF
>.|TRBJ1-1|TRBV5-1|.
TGCGCCAGCAGCTTGACAGGGTTGGAGAACACTGAAGCTTTCTTT
CASSLTGLENTEAFF